This is a list of T cell receptor beta chains from one sample in a study of T cell responses to AZD1222 COVID-19 vaccine. Using immunoSEQ multiplex PCR, the repertoire was profiled, and TCRdb retains in-frame clones only, with some absent. The sample includes around 100,000 clones, around 85% of them seen just once. Sample: peripheral blood, taken 28 days after the second AZD1222 dose. These receptors came from an adult who received the AZD1222 COVID-19 vaccine. Both conserved end residues are part of each CDR3. The D gene is left open where the match is weak. Clone sizes are given selectively: once, few, many, or a class where the clone is expanded.

J gene | clone size | D gene | V gene | CDR3 DNA | CDR3 protein
TRBJ1-2 | few | NA | TRBV12-3/TRBV12-4 | TGTGCCAGCAGCCCCGGTGGGGGTGGCTACACCTTC | CASSPGGGGYTF
TRBJ2-2 | NA | TRBD2 | TRBV4-3 | TGCGCCAGCAGCGTCTCCGGGACTAGCGGAACTACCGGGGAGCTGTTTTTT | CASSVSGTSGTTGELFF
TRBJ2-3 | NA | TRBD2 | TRBV6-4 | TGTGCCAGCAATCAGGGGGAACTAGCGGGAGTAACAGATACGCAGTATTTT | CASNQGELAGVTDTQYF
TRBJ1-1 | NA | NA | TRBV5-4 | TGTGCCAGCAGCGGGGCGGTCAGGGGGAACACTGAAGCTTTCTTT | CASSGAVRGNTEAFF
TRBJ2-1 | once | TRBD2 | TRBV11-2 | TGTGCCAGCAGCTTAATTGGGCCAGCGGGAGGGCGCAATGAGCAGTTCTTC | CASSLIGPAGGRNEQFF
TRBJ2-6 | NA | NA | TRBV5-6 | TGTGCCAGCAGCTTGCGACTTACTGGGGCCAACGTCCTGACTTTC | CASSLRLTGANVLTF
TRBJ2-2 | NA | NA | TRBV6-5 | TGTGCCAGCACCCCAATCCCCAGGGTCGGCGGGGAGCTGTTTTTT | CASTPIPRVGGELFF
TRBJ2-2 | NA | NA | TRBV11-3 | TGTGCCAGCGGCAGGGATGACACCGGGGAGCTGTTTTTT | CASGRDDTGELFF
TRBJ1-1 | NA | NA | TRBV30 | TGTGCCTGTAGGACCAGCGGGGTCGCTGAAGCTTTCTTT | CACRTSGVAEAFF
TRBJ2-1 | NA | TRBD2 | TRBV7-9 | TGTGCCAGCCGCTCGGGACTAGCGGACTCCTACAATGAGCAGTTCTTC | CASRSGLADSYNEQFF
TRBJ1-2 | NA | TRBD1 | TRBV27 | TGTGCCAGCAGGCGACAGGGTGGTGGAGCTAACTATGGCTACACCTTC | CASRRQGGGANYGYTF
TRBJ2-3 | NA | TRBD1 | TRBV24-1 | TGTGCCACCAGTGACTCCGGGACAGGGGGCGGGAATACGCAGTATTTT | CATSDSGTGGGNTQYF
TRBJ1-5 | once | NA | TRBV4-1 | TGCGCCAGCAGCCAAGTGAGCGGGGCCCCCCATCAGCCCCAGCATTTT | CASSQVSGAPHQPQHF